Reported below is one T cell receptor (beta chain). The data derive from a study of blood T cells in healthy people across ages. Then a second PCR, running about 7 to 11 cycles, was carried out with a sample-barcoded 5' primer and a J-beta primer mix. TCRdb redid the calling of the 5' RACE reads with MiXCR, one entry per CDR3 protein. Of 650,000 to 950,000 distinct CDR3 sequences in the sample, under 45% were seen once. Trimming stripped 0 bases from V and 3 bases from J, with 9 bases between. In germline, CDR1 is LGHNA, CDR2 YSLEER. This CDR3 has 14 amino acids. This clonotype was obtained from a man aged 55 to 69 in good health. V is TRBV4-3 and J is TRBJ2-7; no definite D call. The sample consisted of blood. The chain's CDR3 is CASSQEGQNYEQYF. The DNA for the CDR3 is TGCGCCAGCAGCCAAGAAGGCCAGAACTACGAGCAGTACTTC.